One sample yielded the 8 T cell receptor beta chains listed below, sequenced in a study of naive and memory T cell subsets. Notes on the study in general: Possibly reflecting memory cells re-expressing CD45RA, a few larger clonotypes occurred in naive repertoires, especially CD8.

The beta constant-region primer was an equimolar mix of two oligonucleotides covering TRBC1 and TRBC2. The ligated cDNA underwent four PCR rounds using SP2 and nested alpha and beta constant-region primers. TCRdb reprocessed the UMI-ligation and nested PCR reads via MiXCR and lists one record per CDR3 protein. The sample carries more than 120,000 distinct CDR3 sequences, 15% to 25% recorded once. These receptors lack a known antigen. Sequencing was done on a sample of naive CD8+ T cells from blood. Source of these receptors: a human donor in good health.

This clonotype was observed at least ten times. The chain employs TRBV5-6 and TRBJ2-7; D gene uncertain. The CDR3 has 15 amino acids. The V and J ends lost 0 bases and 4 bases respectively, with 14 bases between them. The V gene's germline CDR1 is SGHDT and CDR2 YYEEEE. Here the CDR3 reads CASSLAGSSWYEQYF. The CDR3 bases are TGTGCCAGCAGCTTGGCAGGTAGTAGCTGGTACGAGCAGTACTTC.

This clonotype was recorded a few times. This sequence joins TRBV29-1 and TRBJ2-5; 7 bases line up with TRBD1. Trimming took 6 bases from V and 5 from J; bases not matched to a gene: 6. CDR3 size: 12 residues. Germline values: CDR1 SQVTM, CDR2 ANQGSEA. CDR3 DNA: TGCAGCGTGACGACAGGGTTGGAGACCCAGTACTTC. The encoded protein is CSVTTGLETQYF. Complete variable domain (other parts from reference TRBV29-1 and TRBJ2-5): SAVISQKPSRDICQRGTSLTIQCQVDSQVTMMFWYRQQPGQSLTLIATANQGSEATYESGFVIDKFPISRPNLTFSTLTVSNMSPEDSSIYLCSVTTGLETQYFGPGTRLLVL.

This clonotype was seen a handful of times. The chain recombines TRBV12-3 or TRBV12-4 with TRBJ1-2; the D is unclear. V was clipped by 4 bases and J by 2 bases, with 14 bases between them. The CDR3 is 15 residues long. The chain's CDR3 is CASSSSDGFNYGYTF. DNA for the CDR3: TGTGCCAGCAGTTCCTCTGATGGGTTCAACTATGGCTACACCTTC.

This chain joins TRBV27 and TRBJ2-1; the match to TRBD2 covers 8 bases. From germline, CDR1 is MNHEY and CDR2 SMNVEV (reference sequence). J lost 8 bases, V lost 8 bases, and 17 bases had no gene match. The CDR3 covers 16 residues. CDR3 residues: CASGPPGTRSTDEQFF. The CDR3 DNA follows: TGTGCCAGCGGCCCCCCCGGGACTAGGAGTACCGATGAGCAGTTCTTC.

This clonotype has only a few counts. The chain combines TRBV6-5 with TRBJ2-1, with D perhaps matching TRBD2 (5 bases). The CDR3 totals 13 residues. The V and J ends lost 2 bases and 10 bases respectively, with 12 bases between them. Germline V gene data show CDR1 as MNHEY and CDR2 as SVGAGI. DNA of the CDR3: TGTGCCAGCAGTTACGGTGCGGGCGGGGAGCAGTTCTTC. Translation: CASSYGAGGEQFF.

The chain recombines TRBV20-1 with TRBJ2-3, with unresolved D. This CDR3 is built from 12 residues. The V end lost 7 bases, the J end lost 6 bases, and 14 bases lay between the germline ends. Per the germline V gene, CDR1 is DFQATT and CDR2 is SNEGSKA (reference sequence). The CDR3 bases are TGCAGTGGCCACCAGTCCAGGGATACGCAGTATTTT. It yields the protein CSGHQSRDTQYF.

V gene TRBV7-2 combines with J gene TRBJ2-7; a weak D match, TRBD2 (5 bases). CDR1 SGHTA and CDR2 FQGNSA come from the germline V gene. Trimming removed 1 base from V and 3 bases from J, with 13 bases in between. The length of the CDR3 is 15 residues. The chain's CDR3 is CASSLGPLANYEQYF. CDR3 nucleotide sequence: TGTGCCAGCAGCTTAGGCCCTCTAGCCAACTACGAGCAGTACTTC.

The rearrangement uses TRBV3-1 and TRBJ2-7, with D hard to call. The V end lost 0 bases, the J end lost 1 base, and 13 bases lay between the germline ends. The germline V gene has CDR1 LGHDT and CDR2 YNNKEL (reference sequence). CDR3 length: 16 amino acids. This chain's CDR3 is CASSQEEGVRSYEQYF. CDR3 nucleotides: TGTGCCAGCAGCCAAGAGGAAGGTGTGAGGTCCTACGAGCAGTACTTC.